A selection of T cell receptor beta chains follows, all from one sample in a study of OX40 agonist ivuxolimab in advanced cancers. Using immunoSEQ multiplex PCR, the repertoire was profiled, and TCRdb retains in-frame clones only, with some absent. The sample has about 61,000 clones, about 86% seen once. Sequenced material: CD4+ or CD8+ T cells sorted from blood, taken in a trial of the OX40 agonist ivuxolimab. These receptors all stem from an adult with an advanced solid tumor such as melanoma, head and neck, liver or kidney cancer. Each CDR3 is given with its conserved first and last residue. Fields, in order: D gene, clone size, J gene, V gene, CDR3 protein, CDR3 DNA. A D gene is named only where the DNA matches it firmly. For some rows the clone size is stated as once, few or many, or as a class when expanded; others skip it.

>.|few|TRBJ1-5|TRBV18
CASSPGRQWPQHF
TGTGCCAGCTCACCGGGACGACAGTGGCCCCAGCATTTT
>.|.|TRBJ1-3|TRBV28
CASSLRRTPGNTIYF
TGTGCCAGCAGTTTAAGGCGGACTCCTGGAAACACCATATATTTT
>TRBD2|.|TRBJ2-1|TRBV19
CASRRAGREDEQFF
TGTGCAAGCAGGAGAGCGGGACGAGAGGATGAGCAGTTCTTC
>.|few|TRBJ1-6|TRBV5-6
CASSLLQRESSPLHF
TGTGCCAGCAGCCTGCTGCAGCGCGAAAGTTCACCCCTCCACTTT
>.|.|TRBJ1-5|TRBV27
CASSSEGRINQPQHF
TGTGCCAGCAGCTCCGAAGGGAGGATTAATCAGCCCCAGCATTTT
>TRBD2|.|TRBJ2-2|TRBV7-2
CASRMTSGITGELFF
TGTGCCAGCAGGATGACTAGCGGGATAACCGGGGAGCTGTTTTTT
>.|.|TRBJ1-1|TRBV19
CASSIDRDLNTEAFF
TGTGCCAGTAGTATAGACCGGGATCTGAACACTGAAGCTTTCTTT
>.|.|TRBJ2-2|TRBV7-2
CASSLVTSTGELFF
TGTGCCAGCAGCTTAGTCACCTCCACCGGGGAGCTGTTTTTT
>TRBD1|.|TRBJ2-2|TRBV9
CASSIRTGFTGELFF
TGTGCCAGCAGCATCCGGACAGGGTTCACCGGGGAGCTGTTTTTT
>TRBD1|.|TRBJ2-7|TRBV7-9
CASSSIRTGAEQYF
TGTGCCAGCAGCTCGATCAGGACAGGGGCCGAGCAGTACTTC
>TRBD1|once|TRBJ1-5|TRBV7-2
CASSLERQGGQPQHF
TGTGCCAGCAGCTTAGAGCGGCAGGGGGGTCAGCCCCAGCATTTT
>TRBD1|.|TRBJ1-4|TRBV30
CAWSGSQGAQKLFF
TGTGCCTGGAGTGGTAGTCAGGGGGCTCAAAAACTGTTTTTT
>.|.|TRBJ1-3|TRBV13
CASSPRASGNTIYF
TGTGCCAGCAGCCCCCGGGCCTCTGGAAACACCATATATTTT
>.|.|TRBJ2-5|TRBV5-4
CASSLAGETQYF
TGTGCCAGCAGCTTGGCAGGGGAGACCCAGTACTTC
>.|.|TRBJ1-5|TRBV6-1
CASSETVQTQPQHF
TGTGCCAGCAGTGAAACTGTTCAGACGCAGCCCCAGCATTTT
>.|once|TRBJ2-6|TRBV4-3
CASSQEATGANVLTF
TGCGCCAGCAGCCAAGAAGCCACTGGGGCCAACGTCCTGACTTTC
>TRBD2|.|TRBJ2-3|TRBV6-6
CASSYGTSDTDTQYF
TGTGCCAGCAGTTACGGGACTAGCGACACAGATACGCAGTATTTT
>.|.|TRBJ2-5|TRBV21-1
CASSKPDGDKEETQYF
TGTGCCAGCAGCAAACCCGATGGTGATAAGGAAGAGACCCAGTACTTC
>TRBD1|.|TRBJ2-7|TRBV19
CASSLVPGQGHEQYF
TGTGCCAGTAGTTTAGTCCCGGGACAGGGCCACGAGCAGTACTTC
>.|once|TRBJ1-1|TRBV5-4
CASSVDPNTEAFF
TGTGCCAGCAGCGTGGACCCGAACACTGAAGCTTTCTTT
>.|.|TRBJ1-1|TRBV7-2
CASSPGRGTEAFF
TGTGCCAGCAGCCCTGGCCGGGGCACTGAAGCTTTCTTT
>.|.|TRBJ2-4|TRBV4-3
CASSQGGAGLDIQYF
TGCGCCAGCAGCCAAGGAGGAGCAGGGTTGGACATTCAGTACTTC
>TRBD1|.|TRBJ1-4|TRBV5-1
CASSLQGAANEKLFF
TGCGCCAGCAGCTTACAGGGGGCGGCTAATGAAAAACTGTTTTTT